The clone carrying this T cell receptor beta chain was counted between two and nine times. What it binds is not known. This sample is part of a study of early T cells in non-severe SARS-CoV-2 infection. Study context: Unpaired chains resulted from sequencing bulk RNA of unsorted whole blood.

Individual cDNA molecules received unique molecular identifiers during library preparation. A single record per CDR3 protein comes from TCRdb applying MiXCR to the 5' RACE reads. Counted here are 65,000 to 85,000 distinct CDR3 sequences, 15% occurring once; the ten biggest clones make up 12%. The CDR3 contains 14 residues. With 2 bases removed from V and 2 bases from J, the gap between germline ends came to 8 bases. Germline CDR1 is MRHNA and CDR2 is SNTAGT. Study results and caveats: In VDJdb matching, anti-spike CD8 responses were favored while private and CD4 specificities went missing.

This receptor was obtained from an adult who was a healthcare worker with PCR-confirmed SARS-CoV-2 infection or an uninfected control (not recorded which). The sample comprised whole blood. V is TRBV6-4 and J is TRBJ2-3; D perhaps matches TRBD2 (7 bases). In DNA form, the CDR3 reads TGTGCCAGCAGTGACGGGGGGGCCACAGATACGCAGTATTTT. It specifies CASSDGGATDTQYF.